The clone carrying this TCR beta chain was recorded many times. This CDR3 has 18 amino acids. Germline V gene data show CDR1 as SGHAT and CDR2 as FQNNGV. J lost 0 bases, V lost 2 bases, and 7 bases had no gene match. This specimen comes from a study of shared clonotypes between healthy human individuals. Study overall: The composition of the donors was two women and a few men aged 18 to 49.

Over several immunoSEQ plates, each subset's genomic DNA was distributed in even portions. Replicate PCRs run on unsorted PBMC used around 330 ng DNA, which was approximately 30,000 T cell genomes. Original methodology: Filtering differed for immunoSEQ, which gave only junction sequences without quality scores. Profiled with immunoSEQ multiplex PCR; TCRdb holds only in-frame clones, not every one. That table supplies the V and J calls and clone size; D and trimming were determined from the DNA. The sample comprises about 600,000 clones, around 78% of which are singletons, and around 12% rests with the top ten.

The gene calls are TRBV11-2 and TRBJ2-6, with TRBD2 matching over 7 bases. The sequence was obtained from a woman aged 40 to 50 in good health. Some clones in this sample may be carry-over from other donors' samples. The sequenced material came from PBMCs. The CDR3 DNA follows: TGTGCCAGCAGCTTAAGGGGAGGGAGGCTCTCTGGGGCCAACGTCCTGACTTTC. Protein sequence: CASSLRGGRLSGANVLTF.